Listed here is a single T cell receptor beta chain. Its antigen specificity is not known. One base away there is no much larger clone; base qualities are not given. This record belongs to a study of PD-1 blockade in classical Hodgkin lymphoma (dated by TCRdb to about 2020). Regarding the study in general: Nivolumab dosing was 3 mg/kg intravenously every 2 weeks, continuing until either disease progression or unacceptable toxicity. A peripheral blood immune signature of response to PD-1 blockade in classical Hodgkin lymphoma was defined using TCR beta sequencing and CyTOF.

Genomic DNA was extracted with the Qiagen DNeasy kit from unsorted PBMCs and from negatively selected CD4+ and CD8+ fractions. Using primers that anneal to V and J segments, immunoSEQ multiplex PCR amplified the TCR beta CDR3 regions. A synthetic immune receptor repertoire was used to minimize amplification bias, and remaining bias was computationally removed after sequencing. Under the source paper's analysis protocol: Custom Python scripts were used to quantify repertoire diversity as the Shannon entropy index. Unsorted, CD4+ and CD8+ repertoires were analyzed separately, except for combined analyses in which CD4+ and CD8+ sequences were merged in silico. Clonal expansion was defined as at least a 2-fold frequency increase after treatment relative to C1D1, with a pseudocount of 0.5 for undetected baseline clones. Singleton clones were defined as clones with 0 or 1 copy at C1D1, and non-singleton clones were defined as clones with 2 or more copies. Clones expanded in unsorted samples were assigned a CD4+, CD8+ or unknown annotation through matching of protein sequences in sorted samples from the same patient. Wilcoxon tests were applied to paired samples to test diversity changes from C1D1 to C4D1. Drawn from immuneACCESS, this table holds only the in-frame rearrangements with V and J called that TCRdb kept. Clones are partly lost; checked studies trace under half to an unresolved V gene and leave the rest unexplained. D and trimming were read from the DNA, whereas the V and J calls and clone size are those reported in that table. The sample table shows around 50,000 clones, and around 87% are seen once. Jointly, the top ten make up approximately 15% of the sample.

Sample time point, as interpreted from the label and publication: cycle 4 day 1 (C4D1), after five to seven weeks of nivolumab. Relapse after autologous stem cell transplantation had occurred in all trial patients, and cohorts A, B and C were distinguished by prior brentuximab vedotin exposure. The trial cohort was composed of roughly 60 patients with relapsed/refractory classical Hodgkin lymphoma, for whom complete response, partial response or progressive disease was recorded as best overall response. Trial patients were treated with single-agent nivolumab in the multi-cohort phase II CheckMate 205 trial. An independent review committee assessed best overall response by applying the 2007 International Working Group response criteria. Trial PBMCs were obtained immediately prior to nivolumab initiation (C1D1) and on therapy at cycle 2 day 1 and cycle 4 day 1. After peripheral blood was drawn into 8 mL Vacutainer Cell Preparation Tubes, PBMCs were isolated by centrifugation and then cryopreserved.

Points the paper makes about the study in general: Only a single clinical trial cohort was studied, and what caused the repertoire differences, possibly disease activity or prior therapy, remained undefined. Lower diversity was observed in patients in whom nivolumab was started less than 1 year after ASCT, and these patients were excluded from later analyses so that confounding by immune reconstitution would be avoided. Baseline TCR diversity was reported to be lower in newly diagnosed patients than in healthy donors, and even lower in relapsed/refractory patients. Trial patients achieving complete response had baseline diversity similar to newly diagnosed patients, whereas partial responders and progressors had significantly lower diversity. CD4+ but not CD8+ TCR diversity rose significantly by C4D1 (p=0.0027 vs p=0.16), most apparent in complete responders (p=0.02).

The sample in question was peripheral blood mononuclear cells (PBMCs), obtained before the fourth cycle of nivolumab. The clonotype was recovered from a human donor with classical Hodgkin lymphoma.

Here the CDR3 is given as CAWNNQGWQYF. The nucleotide sequence reads TGTGCCTGGAATAATCAGGGGTGGCAGTACTTC. The chain employs TRBV30 and TRBJ2-7, with TRBD1 tentatively as D gene (6 bases match). Inclusive of the bounding cysteine and phenylalanine, the CDR3 is 11 residues long. The DNA shown is the 33-base CDR3, in frame from base 1. CDR1 and CDR2 (GTSNPN, SVGIG) derive from the germline V gene (reference sequence). V and J are truncated by 4 bases and 9 bases respectively, leaving an intervening sequence of 13 bases.